This TCR beta chain came from a study of blood T cell repertoires in COVID-19. Background on the study: The United States, Italy and Spain were the sources of the acute and convalescent COVID-19 samples.

Ages ranged from about 18 to 89 years, with residence in 24 US areas. Donors were grouped by their self-reported clinical history. Libraries were prepared by immunoSEQ multiplex PCR; TCRdb keeps only in-frame clonotypes and omits some of them. The sample consists of about 280,000 clones, 85% to 90% of them appearing once. This CDR3 has 15 amino acids. V dropped 1 base and J dropped 5; count of bases not matched to a gene: 5. Per the germline V gene, CDR1 is SQVTM and CDR2 is ANQGSEA. The chain uses TRBV29-1 and TRBJ2-1; 10 bases fit TRBD2. Input material: PBMCs or T cells enriched from blood (not recorded which). The TCR originated in a woman under 40 with acute COVID-19. The CDR3 nucleotides are TGCAGCGTTGAAGTATTAGCGGGAGGAAACAATGAGCAGTTCTTC. It is translated as CSVEVLAGGNNEQFF.